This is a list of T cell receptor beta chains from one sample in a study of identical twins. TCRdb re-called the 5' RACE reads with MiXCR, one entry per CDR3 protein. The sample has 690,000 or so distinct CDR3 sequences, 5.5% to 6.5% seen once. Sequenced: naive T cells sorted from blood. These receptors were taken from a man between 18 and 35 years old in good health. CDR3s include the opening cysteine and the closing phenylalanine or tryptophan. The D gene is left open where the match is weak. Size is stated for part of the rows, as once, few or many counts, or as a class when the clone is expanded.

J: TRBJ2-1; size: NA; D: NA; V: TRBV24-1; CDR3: CATGDGVGGYNEQFF; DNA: TGTGCCACCGGAGACGGGGTGGGCGGTTACAATGAGCAGTTCTTC
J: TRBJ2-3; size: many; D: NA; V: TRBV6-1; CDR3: CAILNRDRTDTQYF; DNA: TGTGCCATTCTGAACCGGGACCGTACAGATACGCAGTATTTT
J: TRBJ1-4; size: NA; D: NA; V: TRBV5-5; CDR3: CASSLSLEEKLFF; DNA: TGTGCCAGCAGCTTGTCACTGGAGGAAAAACTGTTTTTT
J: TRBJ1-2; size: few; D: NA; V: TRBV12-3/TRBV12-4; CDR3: CASSPVLVAYGYTF; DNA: TGTGCCAGCAGCCCTGTCCTGGTTGCCTATGGCTACACCTTC
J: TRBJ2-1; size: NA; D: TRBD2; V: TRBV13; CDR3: CASSFSGSGYNEQFF; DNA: TGTGCCAGCAGCTTTAGCGGGAGCGGGTATAATGAGCAGTTCTTC
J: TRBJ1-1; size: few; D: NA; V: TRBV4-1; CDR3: CASSAPGGGMNTEAFF; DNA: TGCGCCAGCAGCGCACCGGGGGGAGGGATGAACACTGAAGCTTTCTTT
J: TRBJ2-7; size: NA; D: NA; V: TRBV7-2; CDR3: CASSLKGQGYEQYF; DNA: TGTGCCAGCAGCTTAAAGGGGCAGGGGTACGAGCAGTACTTC
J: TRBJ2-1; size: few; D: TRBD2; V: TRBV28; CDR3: CASILGTSGNEQFF; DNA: TGTGCCAGCATTCTGGGGACTAGTGGTAATGAGCAGTTCTTC
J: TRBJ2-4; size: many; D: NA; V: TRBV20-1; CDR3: CSASGEAKNIQYF; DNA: TGCAGTGCGAGTGGGGAAGCCAAAAACATTCAGTACTTC
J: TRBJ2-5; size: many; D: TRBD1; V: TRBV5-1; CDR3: CASSLGQGVQETQYF; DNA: TGCGCCAGCAGCTTGGGGCAGGGGGTACAAGAGACCCAGTACTTC
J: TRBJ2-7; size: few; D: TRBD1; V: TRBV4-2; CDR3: CASSQTGQGEYEQYF; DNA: TGTGCCAGCAGCCAAACGGGACAGGGGGAATACGAGCAGTACTTC
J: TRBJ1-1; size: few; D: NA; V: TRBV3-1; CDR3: CASSQTGREAFF; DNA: TGTGCCAGCAGCCAAACGGGTCGTGAAGCTTTCTTT
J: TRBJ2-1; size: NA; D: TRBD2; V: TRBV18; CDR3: CASSRTSGFPYNEQFF; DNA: TGTGCCAGCTCCCGGACTAGCGGGTTCCCCTACAATGAGCAGTTCTTC
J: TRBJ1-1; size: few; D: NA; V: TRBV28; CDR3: CASRMELLNTEAFF; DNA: TGTGCCAGCAGGATGGAGCTGTTGAACACTGAAGCTTTCTTT
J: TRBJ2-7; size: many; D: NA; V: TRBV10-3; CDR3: CAISEPGIGAYEQYF; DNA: TGTGCCATCAGTGAGCCGGGGATTGGAGCCTACGAGCAGTACTTC
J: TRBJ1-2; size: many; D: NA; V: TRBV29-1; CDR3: CSVERGGGGRGYTF; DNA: TGCAGCGTTGAACGGGGGGGTGGGGGGAGAGGCTACACCTTC
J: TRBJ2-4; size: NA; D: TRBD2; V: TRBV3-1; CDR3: CASSQVVGLAENIQYF; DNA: TGTGCCAGCAGCCAAGTAGTTGGACTAGCGGAAAACATTCAGTACTTC
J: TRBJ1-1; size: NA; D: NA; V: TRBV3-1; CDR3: CASSRPGGREAFF; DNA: TGTGCCAGCAGCCGACCGGGTGGTAGGGAAGCTTTCTTT
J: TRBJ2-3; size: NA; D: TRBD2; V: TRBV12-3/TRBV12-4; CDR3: CASSLARASGRARSTDTQYF; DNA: TGTGCCAGCAGCCTCGCTCGGGCTAGCGGGAGAGCCCGTAGCACAGATACGCAGTATTTT
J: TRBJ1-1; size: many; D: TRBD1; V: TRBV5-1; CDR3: CASSLADRSEAFF; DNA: TGCGCCAGCAGCTTGGCGGACAGGTCTGAAGCTTTCTTT
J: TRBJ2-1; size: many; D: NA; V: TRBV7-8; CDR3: CASSLGTRNEQFF; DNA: TGTGCCAGCAGCTTAGGGACAAGAAATGAGCAGTTCTTC
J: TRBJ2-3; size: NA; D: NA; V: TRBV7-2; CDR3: CASSVRRDRVDTQYF; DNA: TGTGCCAGCAGCGTTCGCCGGGACCGAGTGGATACGCAGTATTTT
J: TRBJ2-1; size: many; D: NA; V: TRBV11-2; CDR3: CASSFSRGNEQFF; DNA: TGTGCCAGCAGCTTTTCTAGGGGGAATGAGCAGTTCTTC
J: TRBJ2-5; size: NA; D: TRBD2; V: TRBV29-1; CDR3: CSVSGGRGGETQYF; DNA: TGCAGCGTGTCAGGAGGGAGGGGAGGTGAGACCCAGTACTTC
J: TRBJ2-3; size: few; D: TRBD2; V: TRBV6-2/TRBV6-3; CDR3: CASIQAGVIDTQYF; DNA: TGTGCCAGCATCCAAGCGGGAGTAATAGATACGCAGTATTTT
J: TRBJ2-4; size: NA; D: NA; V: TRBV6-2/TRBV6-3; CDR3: CASSTLAKNIQYF; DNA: TGTGCCAGCAGTACGTTGGCCAAAAACATTCAGTACTTC
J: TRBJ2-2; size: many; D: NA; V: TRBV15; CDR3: CATKRLAGELFF; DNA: TGTGCCACCAAACGACTGGCCGGGGAGCTGTTTTTT
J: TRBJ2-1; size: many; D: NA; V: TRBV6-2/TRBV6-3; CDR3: CASRPTERNEQFF; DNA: TGTGCCAGCAGGCCGACCGAGAGGAATGAGCAGTTCTTC
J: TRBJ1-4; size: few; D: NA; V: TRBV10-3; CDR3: CAISARDANEKLFF; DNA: TGTGCCATCAGCGCCCGGGACGCTAATGAAAAACTGTTTTTT
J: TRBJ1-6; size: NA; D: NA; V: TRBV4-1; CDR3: CASSQDELGGYNSPLHF; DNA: TGCGCCAGCAGCCAAGACGAGCTGGGGGGCTATAATTCACCCCTCCACTTT
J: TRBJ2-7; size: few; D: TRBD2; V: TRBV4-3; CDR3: CASSPGGFGDEQYF; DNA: TGCGCCAGCAGCCCGGGGGGGTTTGGGGACGAGCAGTACTTC
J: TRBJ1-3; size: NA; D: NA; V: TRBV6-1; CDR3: CASSKGDHSGNTIYF; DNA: TGTGCCAGCTCCAAAGGGGACCACTCTGGAAACACCATATATTTT
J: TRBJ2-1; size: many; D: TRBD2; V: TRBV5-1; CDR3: CASSLATSGSSGQFF; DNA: TGCGCCAGCAGCTTGGCGACTAGCGGGTCCTCAGGGCAGTTCTTC
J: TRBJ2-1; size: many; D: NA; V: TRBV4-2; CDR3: CASSQDSLREAYNEQFF; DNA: TGTGCCAGCAGCCAAGATTCTCTGAGGGAGGCCTACAATGAGCAGTTCTTC
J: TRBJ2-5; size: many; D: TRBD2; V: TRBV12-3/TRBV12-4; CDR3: CASSRGGAAQETQYF; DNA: TGTGCCAGCAGCCGCGGGGGAGCGGCACAAGAGACCCAGTACTTC
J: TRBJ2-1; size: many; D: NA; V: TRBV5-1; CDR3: CASSLDGAEQFF; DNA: TGCGCCAGCAGCTTGGACGGAGCTGAGCAGTTCTTC
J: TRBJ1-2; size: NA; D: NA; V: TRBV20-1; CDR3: CSAVEGGSGGYTF; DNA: TGCAGTGCGGTCGAGGGGGGATCAGGCGGCTACACCTTC
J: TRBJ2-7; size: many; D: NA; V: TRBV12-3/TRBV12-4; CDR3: CASTRDHYEQYF; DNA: TGTGCCAGCACTCGGGACCACTACGAGCAGTACTTC
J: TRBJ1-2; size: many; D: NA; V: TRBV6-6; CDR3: CASSYGRNYGYTF; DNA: TGTGCCAGCAGTTACGGCCGGAACTATGGCTACACCTTC